Each of the 21 T cell receptor beta chains below was sequenced from the same sample in a study of blood T cell repertoires in COVID-19. Profiling relied on immunoSEQ multiplex PCR, and the TCRdb table lists in-frame clones only, not all of them. The data show about 410,000 clones, approximately 90% seen once. Sequences were obtained from peripheral blood. All receptors come from a woman in her thirties or forties with COVID-19, enrolled during active disease.

The chain recombines TRBV10-3 with TRBJ1-2; 10 bases are a match to TRBD1. This CDR3 is 13 amino acids long. Germline CDR1 is ENHRY and CDR2 is SYGVKD. V gave up 7 bases and J gave up 7 bases; unmatched junction bases: 6. The chain's CDR3 is CAIKTGGPGGYTF. The CDR3, as DNA: TGTGCCATCAAGACAGGGGGCCCGGGTGGCTACACCTTC.

This clone was seen once. V and J are TRBV6-1 and TRBJ1-5, with 9 bases aligning to TRBD1. V shed 0 bases and J 4 bases; nucleotides not matched to a gene: 7. Germline V gene data show CDR1 as MNHNS and CDR2 as SASEGT. The CDR3 sequence is 17 residues long. The CDR3: CASSEAARDRVNQPQHF. CDR3 sequence (DNA): TGTGCCAGCAGTGAAGCTGCCAGGGACAGGGTAAATCAGCCCCAGCATTTT.

The chain employs TRBV5-8 and TRBJ2-2; D possibly corresponds to TRBD1 (6 bases). Germline CDR1 is SGHTS and CDR2 is YDEGEE. Between the trimmed V and J ends, which lost 4 bases and 6 bases, there was a span of 16 bases. CDR3 length equals 15 residues. The CDR3 DNA reads TGTGCCAGCAGCCAAGGGACATCCTCGGCCGGGGAGCTGTTTTTT. This codes for CASSQGTSSAGELFF.

The V gene is TRBV29-1, the J gene TRBJ2-7, with D perhaps matching TRBD2 (6 bases). Between the trimmed V and J ends, which lost 6 bases and 0 bases, there was a span of 9 bases. The length of the CDR3 is 12 residues. CDR1 and CDR2 (germline): SQVTM, ANQGSEA. The DNA for the CDR3 is TGCAGCGTGACCGGGAGCTCCTACGAGCAGTACTTC. Translation: CSVTGSSYEQYF.

Comment on this clone: This CDR3 is also generated by other DNA sequences in the sample. V and J are TRBV12-3 or TRBV12-4 and TRBJ1-2; a weak D match, TRBD1 (5 bases). The CDR3 length is 13 residues. Trimming stripped 2 bases from V and 4 bases from J, with 8 bases between. CDR3 in DNA: TGTGCCAGCAGTTTACAGGGAATCTATGGCTACACCTTC. Its protein is CASSLQGIYGYTF.

The chain carries TRBV5-1 and TRBJ2-1; no clear D gene. The germline V and J ends were trimmed by 2 bases and 4 bases, with 4 bases remaining between them. In germline, CDR1 is SGHRS, CDR2 YFSETQ. The CDR3 runs 12 residues. The CDR3 region has the DNA TGCGCCAGCAGCTTCCGTTACAATGAGCAGTTCTTC. Its protein is CASSFRYNEQFF.

This clone has a single count. The chain combines TRBV18 with TRBJ1-2; D is unclear. V shed 2 bases and J shed 3 bases, with 10 bases lying between them. Per germline, CDR1 KGHSH and CDR2 LQKENI. The CDR3 is 14 amino acids. The CDR3 DNA reads as TGTGCCAGCTCACCATCCCTTGGAGACTATGGCTACACCTTC. It is translated as CASSPSLGDYGYTF. Complete variable domain (other parts from reference TRBV18 and TRBJ1-2): NAGVMQNPRHLVRRRGQEARLRCSPMKGHSHVYWYRQLPEEGLKFMVYLQKENIIDESGMPKERFSAEFPKEGPSILRIQQVVRGDSAAYFCASSPSLGDYGYTFGSGTRLTVV.

The chain is built from TRBV30 and TRBJ2-5; a possible D gene is TRBD1 (8 bases). V lost 2 bases to trimming and J lost 5 bases, with 18 bases between them. Germline loops: CDR1 GTSNPN, CDR2 SVGIG (reference sequence). This CDR3 spans 15 amino acids. Here the CDR3 reads CAWSQGGQGGETQYF. CDR3 sequence (DNA): TGTGCCTGGAGTCAAGGCGGACAGGGAGGGGAGACCCAGTACTTC.

The chain uses TRBV27 and TRBJ1-1; 7 nucleotides agree with TRBD1. The CDR3 is 14 amino acids. Germline CDR1 reads MNHEY; CDR2 reads SMNVEV (reference sequence). V dropped 5 bases and J dropped 6; count of bases not matched to a gene: 9. CDR3 sequence reads: CASSPGDRFAEAFF. CDR3 in DNA: TGTGCCAGCAGTCCGGGGGACAGATTCGCTGAAGCTTTCTTT.

This clone was found a few times. The chain is built from TRBV4-3 and TRBJ1-4; D is unresolved. Germline values: CDR1 LGHNA, CDR2 YSLEER. Trimming removed 1 base at V and 8 bases at J, with 17 bases between. This CDR3 region has 16 residues. CDR3 sequence: CASSQGSSRIREKLFF. CDR3 bases: TGCGCCAGCAGCCAAGGGAGTTCGAGGATAAGGGAAAAACTGTTTTTT.

The chain couples TRBV6-2 or TRBV6-3 to TRBJ1-2; D is perhaps TRBD1 (5 bases). Looked up from germline, CDR1 is MNHEY and CDR2 is SVGEGT. The CDR3 is 14 amino acids. V shed 6 bases and J shed 0 bases, with 11 bases lying between them. CDR3 amino acids: CASSRDSANYGYTF. The CDR3 nucleotides read TGTGCCAGCAGCCGAGACAGCGCTAACTATGGCTACACCTTC.

The chain carries TRBV28 and TRBJ1-2; no reliable D call. The CDR3 sequence is 12 residues long. Germline V CDR1 and CDR2: MDHEN, SYDVKM. Trimming pared 5 bases from V and 5 bases from J, leaving 9 bases between. The CDR3: CASSPTRYGYTF. The CDR3, as DNA: TGTGCCAGCAGTCCCACACGTTATGGCTACACCTTC.

J is TRBJ1-1 and V is TRBV7-8, with 8 bases lining up with TRBD1. CDR3 length: 14 amino acids. Germline CDR1 SGHVS, CDR2 FQNEAQ. The junction had 1 base not matched to a gene; V was cut back by 3 bases and J by 1 base. The CDR3 DNA reads TGTGCCAGCAGCTTCAGGGGGCGGAACACTGAAGCTTTCTTT. Its protein is CASSFRGRNTEAFF.

The chain recombines TRBV7-2 with TRBJ2-3, with 8 bases identical to TRBD2. The germline V gene has CDR1 SGHTA and CDR2 FQGNSA. The ends lost 1 base at V and 2 bases at J; junction bases unmatched: 8. The CDR3 has 17 amino acids. CDR3 bases: TGTGCCAGCAGCTTAGGCCAAGGCGGGGGGATCACAGATACGCAGTATTTT. Residues: CASSLGQGGGITDTQYF.

The V call is TRBV2, the J call TRBJ2-5, with TRBD2 identical over 7 bases. This CDR3 has 12 residues. Germline lookup yields CDR1 SNHLY and CDR2 FYNNEI. J lost 5 bases, V lost 5 bases, and 2 bases had no gene match. The CDR3 nucleotides read TGTGCCAGCAGTAAGGGAGGGGAGACCCAGTACTTC. Translated: CASSKGGETQYF.

This clone was counted between two and nine times. The chain has TRBV28 and TRBJ1-5; the match to TRBD1 covers 10 bases. There are 19 residues in the CDR3. With V trimmed by 8 bases and J by 1 base, 17 bases remained unmatched. CDR1 MDHEN and CDR2 SYDVKM come from the germline V gene. The CDR3 region is CASSRSKTGGTGSNQPQHF. The CDR3 bases are TGTGCCAGCTCTCGTTCTAAGACAGGGGGCACGGGGAGCAATCAGCCCCAGCATTTT. The whole variable domain, filled in from reference TRBV28 and TRBJ1-5, reads DVKVTQSSRYLVKRTGEKVFLECVQDMDHENMFWYRQDPGLGLRLIYFSYDVKMKEKGDIPEGYSVSREKKERFSLILESASTNQTSMYLCASSRSKTGGTGSNQPQHFGDGTRLSIL.

CDR3: CASSHSMGQYEQYF. The CDR3 nucleotides read TGCGCCAGCAGCCACTCTATGGGGCAGTACGAGCAGTACTTC. The chain employs TRBV4-3 and TRBJ2-7; weak D call: TRBD1 (5 bases). V was shortened by 3 bases and J by 4 bases, with 13 bases between the two germline ends. The CDR3 spans 14 residues. Germline loops: CDR1 LGHNA, CDR2 YSLEER.

The chain carries TRBV2 and TRBJ1-1; weak D call: TRBD1 (6 bases). V was cut by 4 bases and J by 10 bases, with 16 bases left in between. Germline V CDR1 and CDR2: SNHLY, FYNNEI. The CDR3 length is 13 residues. The CDR3 region is CASSVDSPGVAFF. Here the CDR3 DNA reads TGTGCCAGCAGTGTGGACAGTCCTGGGGTAGCTTTCTTT.

This clone was counted a few times. The chain recombines TRBV7-8 with TRBJ1-5; 8 nucleotides align to TRBD1. V dropped 3 bases and J dropped 6; count of bases not matched to a gene: 4. In germline, CDR1 is SGHVS, CDR2 FQNEAQ. This CDR3 has 14 amino acids. The CDR3 spells CASSFQGASQPQHF. CDR3 DNA: TGTGCCAGCAGCTTTCAGGGGGCAAGTCAGCCCCAGCATTTT.

The chain has TRBV27 and TRBJ1-4; TRBD1 agrees at 12 bases. There are 16 residues in the CDR3. V shed 7 bases, J shed 7 bases, and the junction held 10 bases outside the gene matches. Per the germline V gene, CDR1 is MNHEY and CDR2 is SMNVEV (reference sequence). Here the CDR3 reads CASKRAGTGGFEKLFF. In nucleotides, the CDR3 is TGTGCCAGCAAACGAGCCGGGACAGGGGGCTTTGAAAAACTGTTTTTT.

V usage is TRBV27 and J usage is TRBJ1-5, with a possible D match to TRBD1 (5 bases). V was cut by 6 bases and J by 7 bases, with 19 bases left in between. Germline V gene lookup returns CDR1 MNHEY and CDR2 SMNVEV (reference sequence). The CDR3 length is 15 residues. This CDR3 reads CASRQSGGGTQPQHF. Written as DNA, the CDR3 is TGTGCCAGCAGACAGTCTGGGGGGGGTACGCAGCCCCAGCATTTT.